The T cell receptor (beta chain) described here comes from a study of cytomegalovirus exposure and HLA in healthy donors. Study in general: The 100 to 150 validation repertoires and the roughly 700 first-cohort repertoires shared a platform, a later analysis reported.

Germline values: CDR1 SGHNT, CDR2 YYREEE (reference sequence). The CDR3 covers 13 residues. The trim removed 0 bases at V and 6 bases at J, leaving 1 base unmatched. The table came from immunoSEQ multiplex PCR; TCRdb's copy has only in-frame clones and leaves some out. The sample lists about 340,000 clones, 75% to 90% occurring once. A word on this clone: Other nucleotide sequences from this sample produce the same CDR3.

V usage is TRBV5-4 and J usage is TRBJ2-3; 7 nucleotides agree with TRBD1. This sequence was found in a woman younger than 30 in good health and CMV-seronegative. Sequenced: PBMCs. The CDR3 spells CASSLEGADTQYF. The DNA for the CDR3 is TGTGCCAGCAGCTTGGAGGGGGCTGATACGCAGTATTTT.